This record covers a single TCR beta chain. This clone was seen more than once but under ten times. Its antigen is still unknown. Per-base qualities were not stored, and no clone one base away is much larger. From the germline V gene, CDR1 is MNHEY and CDR2 is SVGAGI. CDR3 length: 13 amino acids, cysteine to phenylalanine. Only the CDR3 part of the read is kept: 39 bases, read in frame from the first base. V drops 5 bases and J drops 7 bases, leaving 12 bases in between. Each donor gave one peripheral blood draw, averaging roughly 120 mL, which was collected into heparinised tubes. A BD FACSAria II and a panel including CD45RO, CCR7, CD25, CD127, CD95 and CD27 were used to sort naive, central memory, regulatory and stem cell-like memory CD4+ T cells. Purity was above 95% for every sorted population. PBMCs were isolated immediately by Lymphoprep density gradient centrifugation and stained directly without culture. To minimize batch effects, samples were stained and sorted in pairs, one healthy donor with one patient per experiment.

The sample originates from a study of beta chain features in type 1 diabetes (dated by TCRdb to 2017 to 2018). A note on the overall study: Patients and healthy donors did not differ in mean age, gender distribution, total cell number or subset yield. A total of 85 million to 110 million sorted cells were examined across all samples, and RNA yield correlated strongly with the number of cells per subset. In the study, recently diagnosed type 1 diabetes patients and matched healthy donors were compared on the TCRB repertoires of their sorted circulating CD4+ T cell subsets. Whereas all 28 donors provided naive and central memory subsets, regulatory and stem cell-like memory subsets were isolated from just 8 patients and roughly 8 healthy donors.

What the research found in general, with its limitations: PCR may preferentially amplify shorter templates, but because patient and control samples were amplified and corrected together, any resulting skew would affect both groups equally. Type 1 diabetes patients showed a moderate but significant shortening of TCRB CDR3 length in all four CD4+ subsets. Naive, central memory and regulatory TCRB repertoires appeared to be more alike among patients than among healthy donors. Fewer insertions and more nucleotide deletions at VDJ recombination sites were observed in patients with type 1 diabetes, implying thymic rearrangement abnormalities. Because cDNA was sequenced instead of genomic DNA, highly expressing activated cells could be over-represented, though the groups showed no difference in activation or CD3 levels. Only small numbers of individuals were included in the HLA sub-analyses, which left unresolved whether HLA type had any influence on TCRB rearrangement.

The High Capacity cDNA Reverse Transcription Kit was used to reverse transcribe all of the isolated RNA, meaning that expressed TCRB transcripts were what got sequenced. Naive, central memory and regulatory T cell samples underwent deep immunoSEQ sequencing, averaging around 3.7 million total reads per sample. Sorted cells were lysed in RLT buffer, and RNA was extracted using DNase-treated RNeasy Micro or Mini kits according to cell number. Each cell subset was processed separately to prevent cross-contamination, with patient and healthy donor samples processed together. The immunoSEQ multiplex PCR was used to amplify TCRB sequences from cDNA, generating 87-bp fragments that spanned the CDR3 region. The amplicons were sequenced using the Illumina HiSeq platform. The authors' pipeline ran thus. Synthetic template baselines were used to correct PCR bias computationally, reads within Hamming distance 2 were collapsed together, and singletons that could not be merged were discarded. By aligning reads against IMGT, V, D and J genes, CDR3 length, and insertions or deletions at six rearrangement sites were assigned. Within each subset, clonotype counts were normalized to sorted cell number, and only after that were true diversity and Gini coefficients computed with the tcR R package. The overlap coefficient, calculated on TCRB nucleotide sequences, was used to measure repertoire sharing. Out-of-frame TCRB sequences from naive cells were analyzed as a proxy for the pre-selection repertoire. TCRdb took this table from immuneACCESS and kept in-frame rearrangements with V and J called. Such tables lack part of the clones; where checked against another copy, unresolved V genes explain under half of the gap, and the rest is unexplained. V and J calls and clone size come straight from that table; D and trimming were deduced from the DNA. The table for this sample lists roughly 450,000 clones; around 14% of them were counted only once. The top ten hold roughly 0.04% of the sample.

The receptor comes from a man aged 25-45 years in good health. The sequence is built from TRBV6-5 and TRBJ1-5; no D segment can be confidently identified. Sequencing was performed on naive CD4+ T cells from blood. This specimen's cell subset or site label, per the study, means: true naive CD4+ T cells. The CDR3 protein: CASSPSWFQPQHF. The DNA sequence is as follows: TGTGCCAGCAGTCCCTCCTGGTTCCAGCCCCAGCATTTT.